This TCR beta chain was sequenced in a study of cytomegalovirus exposure and HLA in healthy donors. Use of 60 Vbeta and 13 Jbeta primers characterized the PCR. TCRdb's table, derived via immunoSEQ multiplex PCR, lists solely in-frame clones and lacks some. The sample has 200,000 to 250,000 clones; under 90% are singletons. A remark on this clone: Its antigen is not known.

Donors in the study were healthy people who gave bone marrow. Study observations and caveats: Cytomegalovirus-associated status was assigned to about 170 TCR beta chains. Differences between HLA loci emerged in a later analysis of TCR association rates, with DRB1 most and HLA-C fewest.

The CDR3 totals 15 residues. Germline V gene sequence: CDR1 LGHNA, CDR2 YNFKEQ. The germline V and J ends were trimmed by 0 bases and 4 bases, with 12 bases remaining between them. This chain uses TRBV4-2 with TRBJ1-1, with D uncertain. Sequencing was carried out using PBMCs. The receptor was derived from a human donor in good health. CDR3: CASSQDTLPGTEAFF. The CDR3 DNA reads as TGTGCCAGCAGCCAAGATACGCTTCCGGGCACTGAAGCTTTCTTT.